Listed below are T cell receptor beta chains from one sample, sequenced in a study of T cells in Graves' hyperthyroidism and ophthalmopathy. TCRdb redid the calling of the multiplex PCR reads with MiXCR, one entry per CDR3 protein. This table holds under 700,000 distinct CDR3 sequences, 40% to 55% found once. Material: peripheral blood or thyroid tissue (not recorded which). The receptors shown here come from a woman aged 18-35 years with Graves' hyperthyroidism. CDR3s include the opening cysteine and the closing phenylalanine or tryptophan. Each record gives: V gene, J gene, D gene, clone size, CDR3 DNA, CDR3 protein. A D gene is named only where the DNA matches it firmly. The size field is filled for only some rows; it gives once, few, many or a size class.

TRBV7-7	TRBJ2-5	TRBD1	once	TGTGCTAGCAGCCAAGATCCGAGGGACAGTCAAGAGACCCAGTACTTC	CASSQDPRDSQETQYF
TRBV4-3	TRBJ1-5	NA	NA	TGCGCCAGCAGCCAAGAGTACCAACAGTATGCGGCTCAGCCCCAGCATTTT	CASSQEYQQYAAQPQHF
TRBV20-1	TRBJ2-5	TRBD2	NA	TGCAGTGCGAGAGGGGGACTAGCGCAAGAGACCCAGTACTTC	CSARGGLAQETQYF
TRBV7-9	TRBJ2-7	NA	NA	TGTGCCAGCAGCCAAGGAGGGGAGGGGGATTCTAACGAGCAGTACTTC	CASSQGGEGDSNEQYF
TRBV20-1	TRBJ2-5	NA	NA	TGCAGTGCTAGGGGGATCACAGGGAGGGAGACCCAGTACTTC	CSARGITGRETQYF
TRBV15	TRBJ1-2	TRBD1	NA	TGTGCCACCAGCAGGGAAGGGACAGGGGCCTATCGCTACACCTTC	CATSREGTGAYRYTF
TRBV20-1	TRBJ2-7	NA	NA	TGCAGTGCTAGGCCGGGGGACAACTCCTACGAGCAGTACTTC	CSARPGDNSYEQYF
TRBV20-1	TRBJ2-2	TRBD2	once	TGCAGTGCTAGAAAGGGTCTAGCGGGGAACACCGGGGAGCTGTTTTTT	CSARKGLAGNTGELFF
TRBV15	TRBJ1-2	NA	NA	TGTGCCACCAGCAGCTTGGGGGGATCGTATGGCTACACCTTC	CATSSLGGSYGYTF
TRBV15	TRBJ2-7	TRBD1	NA	TGTGCCACCAGCAGAAACAGGGGGCAATCCTACGAGCAGTACTTC	CATSRNRGQSYEQYF
TRBV15	TRBJ2-3	NA	few	TGTGCCACCAGCAGAGATCGGCGGTCCCCGGTCCCAGATACGCAGTATTTT	CATSRDRRSPVPDTQYF
TRBV9	TRBJ1-4	NA	NA	TGTGCCAGCAGTTTTGATTCGACTAATGAAAAACTGTTTTTT	CASSFDSTNEKLFF
TRBV29-1	TRBJ2-2	TRBD1	NA	TGCAGCGTTGAAGATTTACCGGGACAGCGGAACACCGGGGAGCTGTCTTGG	CSVEDLPGQRNTGELSW
TRBV5-1	TRBJ1-2	TRBD1	few	TGCGCCAGCAGCTTGGGGGGACAGCGGGTGCCAAACTATGGCTACACCTTC	CASSLGGQRVPNYGYTF
TRBV7-2	TRBJ1-4	TRBD1	NA	TGTGCCAGCAGCTCAGGATGGACAGGGGAGTATGAAAAACTGTTTTTT	CASSSGWTGEYEKLFF
TRBV24-1	TRBJ1-2	NA	NA	TGTGCCACCACCCGGGACACAGGGAGTGGCTACACCTTC	CATTRDTGSGYTF
TRBV19	TRBJ1-5	NA	few	TGTGCCAGTAGCTCTTTAGCATGGGAAACTAACCAGCCCCAGCATTTT	CASSSLAWETNQPQHF
TRBV7-8	TRBJ1-1	NA	NA	TGTGCCAGCAGCTTAGTGCAGGGTTCTATTGAAGCTTTCTTT	CASSLVQGSIEAFF
TRBV12-3/TRBV12-4	TRBJ1-6	NA	few	TGTGCCAGCAGCCAAGATAGGGGCAGGACACCCCTCCACTTT	CASSQDRGRTPLHF
TRBV20-1	TRBJ1-1	TRBD1	NA	TGCAGTGCTAGAATTTGGGGACAGGAGAATGAAGCTTTCTTT	CSARIWGQENEAFF
TRBV2	TRBJ2-5	TRBD2	many	TGTGCCAGCAGCAGACTAGCGGGGCAAGAGACCCAGTACTTC	CASSRLAGQETQYF
TRBV6-5	TRBJ1-1	NA	NA	TGTGCCAGCAGTTATTCGGCGCCGCCTAAGAACACTGAAGCTTTCTTT	CASSYSAPPKNTEAFF
TRBV20-1	TRBJ1-1	NA	NA	TGCAGTGCTCAAGACGGGGGTTTGGACACTGAAGCTTTCTTT	CSAQDGGLDTEAFF
TRBV28	TRBJ1-1	NA	NA	TGTGCCAGCACCCCCCCCATCACAGGAGTGAACACTGAAGCTTTCTTT	CASTPPITGVNTEAFF